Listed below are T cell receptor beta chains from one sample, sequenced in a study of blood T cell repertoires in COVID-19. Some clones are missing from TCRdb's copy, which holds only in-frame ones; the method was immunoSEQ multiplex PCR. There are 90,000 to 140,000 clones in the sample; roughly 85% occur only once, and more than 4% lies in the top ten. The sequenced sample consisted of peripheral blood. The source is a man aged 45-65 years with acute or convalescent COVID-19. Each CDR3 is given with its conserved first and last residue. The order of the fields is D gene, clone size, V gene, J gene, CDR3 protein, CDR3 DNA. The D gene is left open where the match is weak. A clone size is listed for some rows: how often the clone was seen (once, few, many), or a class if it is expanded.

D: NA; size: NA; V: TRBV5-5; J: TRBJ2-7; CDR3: CASSLVRVNEQYF; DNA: TGTGCCAGCAGCTTAGTCCGGGTGAACGAGCAGTACTTC
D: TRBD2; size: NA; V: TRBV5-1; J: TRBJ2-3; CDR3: CASSTSGIGDTQYF; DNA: TGCGCCAGCAGCACTAGCGGGATCGGGGATACGCAGTATTTT
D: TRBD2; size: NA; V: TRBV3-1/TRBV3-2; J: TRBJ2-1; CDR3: CASSRAGGSYNEQFF; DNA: TGTGCCAGCAGCCGGGCGGGGGGTTCCTACAATGAGCAGTTCTTC
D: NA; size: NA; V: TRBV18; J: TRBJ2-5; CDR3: CASSPAEPRGETQYF; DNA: TGTGCCAGCTCACCAGCGGAGCCCAGGGGAGAGACCCAGTACTTC
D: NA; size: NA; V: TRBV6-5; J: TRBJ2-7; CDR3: CASSYSWDNEQYF; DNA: TGTGCCAGCAGTTACAGTTGGGACAACGAGCAGTACTTC
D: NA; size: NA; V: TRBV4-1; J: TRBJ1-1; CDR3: CASSQDQAGVNTEAFF; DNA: TGCGCCAGCAGCCAAGATCAGGCAGGGGTGAACACTGAAGCTTTCTTT
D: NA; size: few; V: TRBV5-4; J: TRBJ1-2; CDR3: CASSPSGQGDYTF; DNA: TGTGCCAGCAGCCCGAGCGGGCAAGGGGACTACACCTTC
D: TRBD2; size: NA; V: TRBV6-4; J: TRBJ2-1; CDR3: CAAASGSSDEQFF; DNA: TGTGCGGCCGCTAGCGGGAGTTCGGATGAGCAGTTCTTC
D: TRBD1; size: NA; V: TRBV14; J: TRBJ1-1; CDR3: CASSRFTGEMTEAFF; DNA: TGTGCCAGCAGCCGGTTTACAGGGGAGATGACTGAAGCTTTCTTT
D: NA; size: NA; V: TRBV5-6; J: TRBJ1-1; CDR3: CASSFREWNTEAFF; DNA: TGTGCCAGCAGCTTCCGGGAGTGGAACACTGAAGCTTTCTTT
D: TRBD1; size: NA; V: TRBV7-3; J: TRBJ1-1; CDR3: CASSLSRTGGEAFF; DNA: TGTGCCAGCAGCTTATCCCGGACAGGGGGTGAAGCTTTCTTT
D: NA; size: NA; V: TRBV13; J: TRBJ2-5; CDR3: CASSLGIGGKTQYF; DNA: TGTGCCAGCAGCTTAGGAATTGGGGGCAAGACCCAGTACTTC
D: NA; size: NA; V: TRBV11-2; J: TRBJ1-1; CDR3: CASSLGLVNTEAFF; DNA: TGTGCCAGCAGCCTCGGTCTGGTGAACACTGAAGCTTTCTTT
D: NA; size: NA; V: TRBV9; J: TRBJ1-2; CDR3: CASSVVMSGQEGYTF; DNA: TGTGCCAGCAGCGTAGTTATGTCAGGTCAAGAGGGCTACACCTTC
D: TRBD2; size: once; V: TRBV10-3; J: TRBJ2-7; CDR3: CAIYSGVPYEQYF; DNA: TGTGCCATCTATAGCGGGGTCCCCTACGAGCAGTACTTC
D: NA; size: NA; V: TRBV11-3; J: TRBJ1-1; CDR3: CASSLETGNTEAFF; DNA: TGTGCCAGCAGCTTAGAAACAGGGAACACTGAAGCTTTCTTT
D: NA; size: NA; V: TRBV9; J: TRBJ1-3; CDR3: CASSVGAGQDGNTIYF; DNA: TGTGCCAGCAGCGTGGGCGCGGGTCAGGATGGAAACACCATATATTTT
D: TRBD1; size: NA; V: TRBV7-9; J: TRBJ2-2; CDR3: CASSLETGFHGGELFF; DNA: TGTGCCAGCAGCTTAGAGACAGGGTTCCATGGCGGGGAGCTGTTTTTT
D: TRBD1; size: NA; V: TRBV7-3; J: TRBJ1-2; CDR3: CASSSTGDDGYTF; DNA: TGTGCCAGCAGCTCCACAGGGGACGATGGCTACACCTTC
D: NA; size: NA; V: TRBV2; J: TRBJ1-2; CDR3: CASRRSETNYGYTF; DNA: TGTGCCAGCAGGCGGAGCGAGACTAACTATGGCTACACCTTC
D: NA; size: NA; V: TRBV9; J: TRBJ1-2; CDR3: CASSVVGGNYGYTF; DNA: TGTGCCAGCAGCGTAGTAGGAGGGAACTATGGCTACACCTTC
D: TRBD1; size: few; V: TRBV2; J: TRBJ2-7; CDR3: CASRSDRASYEQYF; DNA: TGTGCCAGCAGATCGGACAGGGCCTCCTACGAGCAGTACTTC
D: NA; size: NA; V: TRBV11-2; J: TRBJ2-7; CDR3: CASSPGLKYEQYF; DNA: TGTGCCAGCAGCCCAGGCCTAAAGTACGAGCAGTACTTC
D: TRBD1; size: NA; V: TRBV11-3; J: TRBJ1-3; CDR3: CASSPGQSGNTIYF; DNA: TGTGCCAGCAGCCCGGGACAGTCTGGAAACACCATATATTTT
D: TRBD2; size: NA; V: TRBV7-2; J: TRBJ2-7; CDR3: CASSLGLAGSFYEQYF; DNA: TGTGCCAGCAGCTTAGGGCTAGCGGGGTCCTTCTACGAGCAGTACTTC
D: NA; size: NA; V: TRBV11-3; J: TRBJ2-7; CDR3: CASSLDPGNYEQYF; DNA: TGTGCCAGCAGCTTAGATCCGGGAAATTACGAGCAGTACTTC
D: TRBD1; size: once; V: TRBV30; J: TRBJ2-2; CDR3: CAWRTTGGTGELFF; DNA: TGTGCCTGGAGGACGACAGGGGGCACCGGGGAGCTGTTTTTT
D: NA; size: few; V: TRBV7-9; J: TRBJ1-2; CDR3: CASSLAQNYGYTF; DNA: TGTGCCAGCAGCTTAGCACAAAACTATGGCTACACCTTC
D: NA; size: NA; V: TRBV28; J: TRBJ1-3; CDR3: CATLRGGSGNTIYF; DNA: TGTGCCACCTTGCGGGGCGGCTCTGGAAACACCATATATTTT
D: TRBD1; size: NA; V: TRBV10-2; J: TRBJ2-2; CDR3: CASSPDRATGELFF; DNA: TGCGCCAGCAGTCCTGACAGGGCCACCGGGGAGCTGTTTTTT
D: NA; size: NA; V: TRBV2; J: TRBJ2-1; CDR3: CASSPSDYEQFF; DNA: TGTGCCAGCAGCCCCAGCGACTATGAGCAGTTCTTC
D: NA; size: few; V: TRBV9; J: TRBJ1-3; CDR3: CASARDTGNTIYF; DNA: TGTGCCAGCGCCCGGGACACTGGAAACACCATATATTTT
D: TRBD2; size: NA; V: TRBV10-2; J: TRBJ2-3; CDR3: CATKLAGSTDTQYF; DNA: TGCGCCACCAAACTAGCGGGCAGCACAGATACGCAGTATTTT
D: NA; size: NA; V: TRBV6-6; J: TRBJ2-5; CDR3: CANSEQGGGETQYF; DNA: TGTGCCAATTCGGAACAGGGAGGGGGAGAGACCCAGTACTTC
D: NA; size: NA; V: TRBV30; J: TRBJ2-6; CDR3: CAWSAYLSSGANVLTF; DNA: TGTGCCTGGAGTGCTTACCTAAGCTCTGGGGCCAACGTCCTGACTTTC
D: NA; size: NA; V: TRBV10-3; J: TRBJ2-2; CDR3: CAISEGGGNTGELFF; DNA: TGTGCCATCAGTGAAGGAGGAGGGAACACCGGGGAGCTGTTTTTT
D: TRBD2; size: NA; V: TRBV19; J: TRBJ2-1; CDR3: CASRRGGLSSSYNEQFF; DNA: TGTGCCAGTAGGCGGGGGGGGCTCTCGAGCTCCTACAATGAGCAGTTCTTC
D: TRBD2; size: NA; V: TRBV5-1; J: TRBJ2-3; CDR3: CASSLGLAGGSDTQYF; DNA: TGCGCCAGCAGCCTTGGACTAGCGGGGGGATCGGATACGCAGTATTTT
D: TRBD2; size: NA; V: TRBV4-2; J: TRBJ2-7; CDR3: CASSQDGLAGGIYEQYF; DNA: TGTGCCAGCAGCCAAGATGGGCTAGCGGGGGGAATCTACGAGCAGTACTTC
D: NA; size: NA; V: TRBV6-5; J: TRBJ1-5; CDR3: CASSYSENQPQHF; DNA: TGTGCCAGCAGTTACTCGGAGAATCAGCCCCAGCATTTT
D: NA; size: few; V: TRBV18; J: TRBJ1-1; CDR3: CASSPPGVGTEAFF; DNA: TGTGCCAGCTCACCACCCGGGGTGGGCACTGAAGCTTTCTTT
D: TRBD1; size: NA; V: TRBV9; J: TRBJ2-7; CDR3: CASSHQWDSYEQYF; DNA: TGTGCCAGCAGCCACCAGTGGGACAGCTACGAGCAGTACTTC